Described below is a single TCR beta chain sequence and its context. Being one base from a much bigger clone, this may be a read error. The sample belongs to a study of blood T cells in healthy people across ages. Study context: When template switching was applied, about one barcoded beta molecule was captured per two T cells.

A second PCR of 7 to 11 cycles used a sample-barcoded 5' primer and a J-beta primer mix. Each cDNA molecule was tagged by a template-switch adaptor that had 12 random nucleotides. One entry per CDR3 protein, called by TCRdb with MiXCR from the 5' RACE reads. Of some 790,000 distinct CDR3 sequences in the sample, under 35% were seen once. Germline lookup yields CDR1 SGHRS and CDR2 YFSETQ. CDR3 length: 15 residues. The sequence was obtained from a woman aged 80 or over in good health. The V gene is TRBV5-1, the J gene TRBJ2-3, with 8 bases identical to TRBD1. The source material was blood. CDR3 in amino acids: CTSSWTGLGADTQYF. CDR3 DNA: TGCACCAGCAGCTGGACAGGGTTGGGGGCAGATACGCAGTATTTT.